Each of the 7 T cell receptor beta chains below was sequenced from the same sample in a study of shared clonotypes between healthy human individuals. Data came from immunoSEQ multiplex PCR; TCRdb stores just in-frame clones and leaves some out. The sample lists approximately 2,000,000 clones, just under 95% seen once, with 0.37% in the top ten. Sequencing was carried out using naive CD4+ T cells from PBMCs. Subset: CD45RA+ positively selected. These TCRs come from a man aged 18-30 years in good health. Some clones in this sample may be carry-over from other donors' samples.

The chain couples TRBV5-6 to TRBJ2-1; possibly TRBD1 for D (6 bases). Trimming shortened V by 1 base and J by 3 bases, and 11 bases separated the two germline ends. CDR1 SGHDT and CDR2 YYEEEE come from the germline V gene. The CDR3 runs to 15 residues. CDR3 in amino acids: CASSLSGADYNEQFF. Here the CDR3 DNA reads TGTGCCAGCAGCTTGTCAGGGGCTGACTACAATGAGCAGTTCTTC.

J is TRBJ2-1 and V is TRBV7-3; 14 bases line up with TRBD2. The CDR3 is made up of 16 amino acids. V lost 5 bases to trimming and J lost 9 bases; unmatched junction nucleotides: 9. The germline gives CDR1 SGHTA, CDR2 FQGTGA. This CDR3 is CASSKGTSGSLSEQFF. The CDR3 DNA sequence: TGTGCCAGCAGCAAGGGGACTAGCGGGAGTTTAAGTGAGCAGTTCTTC.

The chain is built from TRBV19 and TRBJ2-2; D uncertain. CDR3 length: 14 amino acids. V was pared by 2 bases and J by 0 bases, with 4 bases between. Germline V gives CDR1 LNHDA, CDR2 SQIVND (reference sequence). CDR3 amino acids: CASSITANTGELFF. CDR3 coding DNA: TGTGCCAGTAGTATAACGGCGAACACCGGGGAGCTGTTTTTT.

The rearrangement links TRBV29-1 to TRBJ1-4; D unresolved. Per germline, CDR1 SQVTM and CDR2 ANQGSEA. CDR3 length: 12 amino acids. V was clipped by 4 bases and J by 6 bases, with 9 bases between them. The CDR3 nucleotides are TGCAGCGTTGTGGGTTTGGATGAAAAACTGTTTTTT. Translating gives CSVVGLDEKLFF.

V usage is TRBV9 and J usage is TRBJ2-5; TRBD2 is a possible D gene (5 bases). The V gene lost 0 bases and the J gene lost 5 bases, with 8 bases spanning the gap. There are 13 residues in the CDR3. The germline CDR1 and CDR2 sequences are SGDLS and YYNGEE. The CDR3 DNA follows: TGTGCCAGCAGCGTAGCTAGGAGGGAGACCCAGTACTTC. Its translation: CASSVARRETQYF. Based on the CDR3 plus reference TRBV9 and TRBJ2-5, the full variable domain is DSGVTQTPKHLITATGQRVTLRCSPRSGDLSVYWYQQSLDQGLQFLIQYYNGEERAKGNILERFSAQQFPDLHSELNLSSLELGDSALYFCASSVARRETQYFGPGTRLLVL.

CDR3 protein: CALTQGGQTNYGYTF. For the CDR3, the DNA is TGTGCCCTCACGCAGGGGGGCCAAACTAACTATGGCTACACCTTC. The chain carries TRBV28 and TRBJ1-2; 7 bases fit TRBD1. CDR3 length: 15 residues. Germline V gives CDR1 MDHEN, CDR2 SYDVKM. The trim removed 11 bases at V and 0 bases at J, leaving 12 bases unmatched.

This sequence joins TRBV4-2 and TRBJ2-7; D ambiguous. V was cut by 4 bases and J by 2 bases, with 12 bases left in between. CDR3 length: 14 amino acids. Germline CDR1 reads LGHNA; CDR2 reads YNFKEQ. The CDR3 nucleotides are TGTGCCAGCAGCCCTGACTTCAAACCCTACGAGCAGTACTTC. Protein sequence: CASSPDFKPYEQYF.